There are many counts of the clone carrying this T cell receptor beta chain. What it recognizes is unknown. TCRdb itself ran the RT-PCR reads through MiXCR, one entry per CDR3 protein. The sample holds about 620,000 distinct CDR3 sequences; 12% are singletons and the top ten take more than 8.5%. Trimming cost V 0 bases and J 8 bases, with 16 bases left between them. This CDR3 is built from 15 residues. CDR1 and CDR2 (germline): DFQATT, SNEGSKA (reference sequence). These data belong to a study of response to subunit inactivated influenza vaccine. Study-wide findings and caveats: It was suggested by the authors that few new T cells are recruited by each seasonal influenza vaccination.

The V gene is TRBV20-1, the J gene TRBJ1-4; D not certain. The receptor was derived from a man between 50 and 59 years old who received an inactivated influenza vaccine. Sequencing was performed on PBMCs from blood, taken on the day of vaccination. The DNA for the CDR3 is TGCAGTGCTAGAGATCACGACTCCAAGAGGGAAAAACTGTTTTTT. This encodes CSARDHDSKREKLFF.